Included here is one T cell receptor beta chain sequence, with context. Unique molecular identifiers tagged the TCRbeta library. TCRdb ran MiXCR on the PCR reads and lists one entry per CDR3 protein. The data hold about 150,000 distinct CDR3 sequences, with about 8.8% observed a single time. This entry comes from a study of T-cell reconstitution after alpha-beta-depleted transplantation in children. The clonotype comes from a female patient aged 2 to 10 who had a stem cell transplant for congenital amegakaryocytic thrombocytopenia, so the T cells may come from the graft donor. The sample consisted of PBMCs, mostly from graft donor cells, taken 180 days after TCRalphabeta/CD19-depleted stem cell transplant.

CDR3 in DNA: TGTGCCAGCAGTTTAGGCTCCTTCCCTCTGAACACTGAAGCTTTCTTT. It specifies CASSLGSFPLNTEAFF. This chain joins TRBV6-5 and TRBJ1-1; no definite D call. This CDR3 is built from 16 residues. CDR1 is MNHEY, CDR2 SVGAGI, per germline. V was cut by 4 bases and J by 0 bases, with 15 bases left in between.